This is a list of T cell receptor beta chains from one sample in a study of cytomegalovirus exposure and HLA in healthy donors. Here immunoSEQ multiplex PCR was the method, and the copy in TCRdb shows in-frame clones only, minus some. The repertoire includes 160,000 or so clones, 60% to 80% of them detected once, and 2% to 2.5% sits in the top ten. Sample: PBMCs. The receptors were gathered from a man in his 60s in good health and CMV-seronegative. Both conserved end residues are part of each CDR3. A D gene is named only where the DNA matches it firmly. Clone size appears in some rows only: once, few, many, or a class for an expanded clone.

V gene	CDR3 length	clone size	J gene	D gene	CDR3 DNA	CDR3 protein
TRBV9	16	-	TRBJ2-1	TRBD2	TGTGCCAGCAGCGTAGGGGGTAGCGGGGGGGATAATGAGCAGTTCTTC	CASSVGGSGGDNEQFF
TRBV21-1	17	-	TRBJ1-1	-	TGTGCCAGCAGCAAAGTATGGATCGTCCGGGGGTGCACTGAAGCTTTCTTT	CASSKVWIVRGCTEAFF
TRBV10-1	14	-	TRBJ1-4	TRBD1	TGCGCCAGCAGCGCGACAGGGGCAGGAGGAAAACTGTTTTTT	CASSATGAGGKLFF
TRBV5-1	15	-	TRBJ2-5	TRBD2	TGCGCCAGCAGACCAGCGGGGGGATCGCGAGAGACCCAGTACTTC	CASRPAGGSRETQYF
TRBV5-1	15	once	TRBJ1-6	-	TGCGCCAGCAGCTTGGGAGAGGTTTTCAATTCACCCCTCCACTTT	CASSLGEVFNSPLHF
TRBV5-4	19	few	TRBJ2-3	TRBD2	TGTGCCAGCAGCTTGCGCCGGCCTAGCGGGGGGTCTAGCACAGATACGCAGTATTTT	CASSLRRPSGGSSTDTQYF
TRBV27	13	-	TRBJ2-2	-	TGTGCCAGCAGTTTGGGGGGGCTCGGGGAGCTGTTTTTT	CASSLGGLGELFF
TRBV15	15	-	TRBJ2-3	TRBD1	TGTGCCACCAGCAGAAACAGGGGAGACACAGATACGCAGTATTTT	CATSRNRGDTDTQYF
TRBV4-1	16	-	TRBJ2-3	-	TGCGCCAGCAGCCAAGGCCAGGGAACAGTATCCAATACGCAGTATTTT	CASSQGQGTVSNTQYF
TRBV6-1	13	-	TRBJ2-1	-	TGTGCCAGCAGTGACGGTCTGCAGGGTGAGCAGTTCTTC	CASSDGLQGEQFF
TRBV9	14	-	TRBJ1-3	-	TGTGCCAGCAGCGGGGGCCTCTCTGGAAACACCATATATTTT	CASSGGLSGNTIYF
TRBV5-1	13	once	TRBJ1-2	-	TGCGCCAGCAGCTTGGGGTCGGAGGGAGGCTACACCTTC	CASSLGSEGGYTF
TRBV5-1	16	-	TRBJ2-1	TRBD2	TGCGCCAGCAGCTTGGGACTAGCGGGGGGGGTGGATGAGCAGTTCTTC	CASSLGLAGGVDEQFF
TRBV6-4	15	-	TRBJ1-1	TRBD1	TGTGCCAGCAGTGTGTCAGGGGGCTCAGACACTGAAGCTTTCTTT	CASSVSGGSDTEAFF
TRBV5-5	12	-	TRBJ1-1	-	TGTGCCAGCAGCTTGGAGACAGCTGAAGCTTTCTTT	CASSLETAEAFF
TRBV7-6	13	once	TRBJ1-1	-	TGTGCCAGCAGCTTCGACAGCAACACTGAAGCTTTCTTT	CASSFDSNTEAFF
TRBV11-2	14	-	TRBJ1-1	-	TGTGCCAGCAGCTCCGTCAGGGGGAACACTGAAGCTTTCTTT	CASSSVRGNTEAFF
TRBV6-5	15	once	TRBJ2-7	-	TGTGCCAGCAGTTACGGGGGACTCAACTCCTACGAGCAGTACTTC	CASSYGGLNSYEQYF
TRBV2	14	once	TRBJ2-7	TRBD2	TGTGCCAGCAGTGGGGCTAGCGGTTCCTACGAGCAGTACTTC	CASSGASGSYEQYF
TRBV5-1	15	-	TRBJ2-1	-	TGCGCCAGCAGATGGAGCGGGACAGGTCGAGATGAGCAGTTCTTC	CASRWSGTGRDEQFF
TRBV28	15	-	TRBJ1-1	TRBD1	TGTGCCAGCAAAAGAAGGGACAGGGTGAACACTGAAGCTTTCTTT	CASKRRDRVNTEAFF
TRBV18	14	-	TRBJ1-1	-	TGTGCCAGCTCACCAGGGGCCTGGGCCACTGAAGCTTTCTTT	CASSPGAWATEAFF
TRBV6-5	14	-	TRBJ2-7	TRBD2	TGTGCCAGCGGGGGACTAGCGGGGGGCTACGAGCAGTACTTC	CASGGLAGGYEQYF
TRBV9	16	-	TRBJ2-7	TRBD2	TGTGCCAGCAGCGACACACAGGGACTAGCGGGTAACGAGCAGTACTTC	CASSDTQGLAGNEQYF
TRBV6-5	14	-	TRBJ1-6	-	TGTGCCAGCAGACCCGACAACTATAATTCACCCCTCCACTTT	CASRPDNYNSPLHF
TRBV7-2	14	few	TRBJ2-7	TRBD2	TGTGCCAGCAGCTCGGGACTAGGGCCTTACGAGCAGTACTTC	CASSSGLGPYEQYF
TRBV5-1	13	-	TRBJ2-7	-	TGCGCCAGCAGCCGACTAGAAGGCTCCGAGCAGTACTTC	CASSRLEGSEQYF
TRBV2	15	-	TRBJ1-4	-	TGTGCCAGCAGCGTTACCGGGACACACAGTGAAAAACTGTTTTTT	CASSVTGTHSEKLFF
TRBV19	13	-	TRBJ2-3	-	TGTGCCAGTAGTCGGAGATTAGGAGATACGCAGTATTTT	CASSRRLGDTQYF
TRBV7-8	16	-	TRBJ2-7	TRBD2	TGTGCCAGCAGCCGCGGACTAGCGGGAGCTAGGGGCGAGCAGTACTTC	CASSRGLAGARGEQYF
TRBV5-1	15	-	TRBJ1-1	-	TGCGCCAGCAGCTTGTGGGCCAGTATGAACACTGAAGCTTTCTTT	CASSLWASMNTEAFF
TRBV6-5	15	-	TRBJ2-7	-	TGTGCCAGCAGTTACTGGAGCGGACCTTCCTACGAGCAGTACTTC	CASSYWSGPSYEQYF
TRBV4-1	14	-	TRBJ1-5	TRBD1	TGCGCCAGCAAGGCAGGGGGTAGCAATCAGCCCCAGAATTTT	CASKAGGSNQPQNF
TRBV6-1	14	few	TRBJ1-2	-	TGTGCCAGCAGTGAAAATTACAGCAACTATGGCTACACCTTC	CASSENYSNYGYTF
TRBV30	10	-	TRBJ1-2	-	TGTGCCTGGAGGAGAGATGGCTACACCTTC	CAWRRDGYTF
TRBV29-1	13	once	TRBJ1-5	-	TGCAGCGTGGCCGGGGGGCCTAATCAGCCCCAGCATTTT	CSVAGGPNQPQHF
TRBV5-4	15	-	TRBJ2-7	-	TGTGCCAGCAGCTTGGTGTCCAGGGGAGCCTACGAGCAGTACTTC	CASSLVSRGAYEQYF
TRBV27	13	-	TRBJ2-7	-	TGTGCCAGCAGTGCTCGGGATTTTTACGAGCAGTACTTC	CASSARDFYEQYF
TRBV10-1	13	-	TRBJ1-2	-	TGCGCCAGCAGTGAGGACAGTCTCTATGGCTACACCTTC	CASSEDSLYGYTF
TRBV6-4	14	-	TRBJ2-7	-	TGTGCCAGCAGTGAGATTGACACGATCTACGAGCAGTACTTC	CASSEIDTIYEQYF
TRBV19	15	-	TRBJ1-2	TRBD1	TGTGCCAGTAGTCCCCGAGGGACAGGGGGCTCTGGCTACACCTTC	CASSPRGTGGSGYTF
TRBV5-1	15	-	TRBJ2-1	TRBD2	TGCGCCAGCAGCTTGGTAGTAGCGGGAAACAATGAGCAGTTCTTC	CASSLVVAGNNEQFF
TRBV4-1	13	-	TRBJ1-5	-	TGCGCCAGCAGCCAAGATGTCGGTCAGCCCCAGCATTTT	CASSQDVGQPQHF
TRBV18	15	-	TRBJ2-5	-	TGTGCCAGCTCAGTCTACCCGGGTATGGCAGAGACCCAGTACTTC	CASSVYPGMAETQYF
TRBV4-1	18	-	TRBJ1-3	TRBD1	TGCGCCAGCAGCCAAGGTTGGACAGGGCAGGTGGCTGGAAACACCATATATTTT	CASSQGWTGQVAGNTIYF